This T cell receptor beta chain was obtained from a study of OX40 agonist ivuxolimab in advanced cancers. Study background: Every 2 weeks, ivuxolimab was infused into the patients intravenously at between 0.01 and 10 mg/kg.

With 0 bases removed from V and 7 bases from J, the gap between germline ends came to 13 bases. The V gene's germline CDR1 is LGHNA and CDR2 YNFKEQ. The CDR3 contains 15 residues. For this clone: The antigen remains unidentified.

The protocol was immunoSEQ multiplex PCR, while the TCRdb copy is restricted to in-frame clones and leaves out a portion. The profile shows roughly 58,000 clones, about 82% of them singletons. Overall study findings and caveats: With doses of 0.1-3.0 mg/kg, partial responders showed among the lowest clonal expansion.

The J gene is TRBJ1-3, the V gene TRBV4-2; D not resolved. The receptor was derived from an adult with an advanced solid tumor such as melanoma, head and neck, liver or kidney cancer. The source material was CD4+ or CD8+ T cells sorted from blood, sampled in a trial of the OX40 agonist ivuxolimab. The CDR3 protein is CASSQEVRRVNTIYF. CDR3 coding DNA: TGTGCCAGCAGCCAAGAAGTAAGAAGGGTGAACACCATATATTTT.